The rows below give T cell receptor beta chains drawn from one sample of a study of blood T cell repertoires in COVID-19. Clones were sequenced by immunoSEQ multiplex PCR, and TCRdb holds only the in-frame ones, with some missing. The data contain some 250,000 clones, more than 75% of them singletons. Sequenced: peripheral blood. The source is a young woman who had recovered from COVID-19. The conserved cysteine and the conserved F or W are not part of the CDR3 here. The order of the fields is D gene, J gene, V gene, CDR3 protein. The D gene is left open where the match is weak.

D gene: -
J gene: TRBJ2-3
V gene: TRBV5-5
CDR3 protein: ASSQITDTQY

D gene: -
J gene: TRBJ2-2
V gene: TRBV7-3
CDR3 protein: ASSLTVSGELF

D gene: -
J gene: TRBJ2-2
V gene: TRBV6-1
CDR3 protein: ASSEVYEAGELF

D gene: TRBD2
J gene: TRBJ2-1
V gene: TRBV5-1
CDR3 protein: ASSGGAGNSYNEQF

D gene: TRBD2
J gene: TRBJ2-7
V gene: TRBV6-2/TRBV6-3
CDR3 protein: ASSYPGLAGGEAYEQY

D gene: TRBD2
J gene: TRBJ2-3
V gene: TRBV24-1
CDR3 protein: ATSDSRTSGGLTDTQY

D gene: -
J gene: TRBJ2-1
V gene: TRBV7-2
CDR3 protein: ASTFAVYNEQF

D gene: -
J gene: TRBJ2-3
V gene: TRBV12-5
CDR3 protein: ASGQLVRAVDTQY

D gene: -
J gene: TRBJ1-4
V gene: TRBV3-1/TRBV3-2
CDR3 protein: ASSQTPIPPNEKLF

D gene: -
J gene: TRBJ1-1
V gene: TRBV29-1
CDR3 protein: SVEGGGAF

D gene: TRBD1
J gene: TRBJ1-2
V gene: TRBV7-2
CDR3 protein: ASSIYRGPMDGYT

D gene: TRBD2
J gene: TRBJ2-1
V gene: TRBV30
CDR3 protein: AWGGLADTYNEQF

D gene: -
J gene: TRBJ2-3
V gene: TRBV5-1
CDR3 protein: ASSEEGASTDTQY

D gene: -
J gene: TRBJ2-2
V gene: TRBV6-6
CDR3 protein: AGRDTGELF

D gene: TRBD2
J gene: TRBJ2-1
V gene: TRBV12-3/TRBV12-4
CDR3 protein: ASTRGASGKQF

D gene: -
J gene: TRBJ2-5
V gene: TRBV11-2
CDR3 protein: ASSLAQETQY

D gene: TRBD2
J gene: TRBJ2-7
V gene: TRBV7-6
CDR3 protein: ASSFRGDYEQY

D gene: -
J gene: TRBJ1-1
V gene: TRBV19
CDR3 protein: ATRDTEAF

D gene: TRBD1
J gene: TRBJ1-6
V gene: TRBV23-1
CDR3 protein: ASSQLPGGAKSPLH

D gene: TRBD2
J gene: TRBJ2-7
V gene: TRBV28
CDR3 protein: ASSLAGGPHEQY

D gene: TRBD1
J gene: TRBJ2-7
V gene: TRBV3-1/TRBV3-2
CDR3 protein: ASSQSPGTGGGEQY

D gene: TRBD1
J gene: TRBJ2-2
V gene: TRBV5-1
CDR3 protein: ASSLDRGNTGELF

D gene: -
J gene: TRBJ1-2
V gene: TRBV9
CDR3 protein: ASSVAGGYGYT

D gene: TRBD1
J gene: TRBJ2-7
V gene: TRBV18
CDR3 protein: ASSPRGTGGGYEQY

D gene: TRBD2
J gene: TRBJ2-7
V gene: TRBV4-1
CDR3 protein: ASSQEGEGRGEQY

D gene: TRBD1
J gene: TRBJ1-1
V gene: TRBV7-3
CDR3 protein: ASSPRQGLNTEAF

D gene: -
J gene: TRBJ2-5
V gene: TRBV18
CDR3 protein: ASSPLPAGELGQETQY

D gene: TRBD1
J gene: TRBJ2-7
V gene: TRBV18
CDR3 protein: ASSPGQGATYEQY

D gene: TRBD2
J gene: TRBJ2-2
V gene: TRBV7-2
CDR3 protein: ASSFTSGGANTGELF

D gene: -
J gene: TRBJ1-4
V gene: TRBV7-9
CDR3 protein: ASSLRGSTNEKLF

D gene: TRBD1
J gene: TRBJ1-6
V gene: TRBV6-1
CDR3 protein: ASSEQGVRAPLH

D gene: TRBD1
J gene: TRBJ1-5
V gene: TRBV19
CDR3 protein: ASSAGQGPLPQH

D gene: -
J gene: TRBJ2-7
V gene: TRBV11-2
CDR3 protein: ASSLALGTYTYEQY